Listed below are T cell receptor beta chains from one sample, sequenced in a study of blood T cell repertoires in COVID-19. TCRdb's copy holds only in-frame clones and misses some; the assay was immunoSEQ multiplex PCR. The sample holds tens of thousands of clones; over 80% are singletons and the top ten take under 25%. The sample was peripheral blood. Receptors were obtained from a woman aged 55-69 years with acute or convalescent COVID-19. Each CDR3 is given without its conserved first and last residue. A D gene is named only where the DNA matches it firmly.

-	TRBJ2-1	TRBV11-3	ASSLDGGRSYNEQF
-	TRBJ2-5	TRBV7-7	ASSRGRNQETQY
-	TRBJ1-2	TRBV18	ASSPAGVDYGYT
TRBD1	TRBJ2-7	TRBV7-2	ASSLVLGDRAMY
-	TRBJ2-1	TRBV19	ASMAGSYNEQF
-	TRBJ1-1	TRBV6-5	ASSYNGQQTEAF
-	TRBJ1-4	TRBV7-6	ASSLALTGSKLF
TRBD1	TRBJ2-2	TRBV4-1	ASSQAAGGSTGELF
-	TRBJ1-1	TRBV5-1	ASSFRTGNPEAF
-	TRBJ1-1	TRBV9	ASSGVQGLHTEAF
TRBD2	TRBJ2-1	TRBV20-1	SVSQLAGDYNEQF
TRBD2	TRBJ2-2	TRBV11-2	ASSLFSLAGPPNTGELF
-	TRBJ2-1	TRBV7-8	ASSLRRYYHSDEQF